Below, one T cell receptor (beta chain) is given with its context. The data were obtained in a study of T cells in Graves' hyperthyroidism and ophthalmopathy. Germline CDR1 is SGHNT and CDR2 is YYREEE (reference sequence). V lost 4 bases and J lost 11; bases outside the gene matches: 6. CDR3 length: 13 amino acids. TCR beta CDR3 region amplification was performed from RNA transcripts. The TCR CDR3 first-round RT-PCR relied on the HTBI primer set. TCRdb redid the calling of the multiplex PCR reads with MiXCR, one entry per CDR3 protein. Of hundreds of thousands of distinct CDR3 sequences detected, over 12% appear once; the ten largest clones hold approximately 13%.

V gene TRBV5-4 combines with J gene TRBJ1-6; 7 bases are shared with TRBD1. The sample comprised blood. This sequence was found in a man aged 18 to 29 with Graves' ophthalmopathy. CDR3 sequence reads: CASSPDRAAPLHF. Here the CDR3 DNA reads TGTGCCAGCAGCCCTGACAGGGCGGCACCCCTCCACTTT.